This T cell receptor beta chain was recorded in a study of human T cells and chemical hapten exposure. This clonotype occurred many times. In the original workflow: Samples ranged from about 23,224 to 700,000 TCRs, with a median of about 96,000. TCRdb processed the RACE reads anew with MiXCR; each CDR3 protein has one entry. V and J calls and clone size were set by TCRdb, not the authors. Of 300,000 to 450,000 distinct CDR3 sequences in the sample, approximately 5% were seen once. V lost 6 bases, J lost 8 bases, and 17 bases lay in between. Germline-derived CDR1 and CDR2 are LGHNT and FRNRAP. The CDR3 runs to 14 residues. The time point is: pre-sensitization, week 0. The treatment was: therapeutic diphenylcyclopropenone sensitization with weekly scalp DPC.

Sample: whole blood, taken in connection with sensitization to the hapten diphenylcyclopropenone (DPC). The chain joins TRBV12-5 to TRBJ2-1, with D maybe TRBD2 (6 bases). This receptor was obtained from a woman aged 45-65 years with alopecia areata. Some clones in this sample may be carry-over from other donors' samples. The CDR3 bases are TGTGCTAGTGGGGTCGGGGGATCAGGAGATGAGCAGTTCTTC. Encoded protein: CASGVGGSGDEQFF.